The 11 T cell receptor beta chains below come from one sample, sequenced in a study of blood T cell repertoires in COVID-19 (dated by TCRdb to 2018 to 2020). Library preparation used the immunoSEQ multiplex PCR assay. TCRdb mirrors the immuneACCESS table, restricted to in-frame sequences. Some clones are absent from its copies; in checked studies, under half trace to an unresolved V gene, and the reason for the others is unknown. A total of about 150,000 clones appear in this sample, 75% to 90% of them only once. Of the sample, about 4% falls within the top ten clones. Input material: peripheral blood. These receptors were collected from a woman aged 55-75 years with active or convalescent COVID-19.

CDR3 in amino acids: CASSHSYEQYF. CDR3 coding DNA: TGTGCCAGCAGCCACTCCTACGAGCAGTACTTC. The chain links TRBV7-2 to TRBJ2-7; D gene ambiguous. V lost 5 bases, J lost 0 bases, and 2 bases lay in between. The CDR3 is 11 amino acids. Germline V gene data show CDR1 as SGHTA and CDR2 as FQGNSA.

This chain connects TRBV5-6 to TRBJ2-5, with unresolved D. This CDR3 comprises 14 residues. Trimming removed 4 bases from V and 4 bases from J, with 14 bases in between. Per germline, CDR1 SGHDT and CDR2 YYEEEE. CDR3 coding DNA: TGTGCCAGCAGCCCGACACAGACAAGAGAGACCCAGTACTTC. It codes for CASSPTQTRETQYF. Filled out from reference TRBV5-6 and TRBJ2-5, the complete variable domain reads DAGVTQSPTHLIKTRGQQVTLRCSPKSGHDTVSWYQQALGQGPQFIFQYYEEEERQRGNFPDRFSGHQFPNYSSELNVNALLLGDSALYLCASSPTQTRETQYFGPGTRLLVL.

The chain is built from TRBV12-3 or TRBV12-4 and TRBJ2-7, with D tentatively TRBD1 (5 bases). Trimming left V 3 bases short and J 5 bases short, with 11 bases between. The CDR3 has 13 residues. CDR3 nucleotides: TGTGCCAGCAGTTTTCAGGGTCTCAACGAGCAGTACTTC. This codes for CASSFQGLNEQYF.

The V call is TRBV6-5, the J call TRBJ1-4; TRBD1 matches 7 bases. The J segment lost 7 bases and the V segment lost 0 bases, leaving 5 bases of the junction unmatched. Per germline, CDR1 MNHEY and CDR2 SVGAGI. This CDR3 is built from 15 residues. This chain's CDR3 is CASSYSTGWSEKLFF. The CDR3 coding sequence is TGTGCCAGCAGTTACTCGACAGGGTGGAGTGAAAAACTGTTTTTT.

The chain recombines TRBV3-1 (or the pseudogene TRBV3-2) with TRBJ1-4; D gene uncertain. The CDR3 totals 15 residues. V lost 0 bases and J lost 8, with 13 bases in between. Germline V gene data show CDR1 as LGHDT and CDR2 as YNNKEL (reference sequence). This CDR3 is CASSQDPGVGEKLFF. The CDR3 bases are TGTGCCAGCAGCCAAGATCCCGGGGTTGGCGAAAAACTGTTTTTT.

The chain recombines TRBV5-5 with TRBJ2-4, with D tentatively TRBD1 (5 bases). V was pared by 2 bases and J by 1 base, with 13 bases between. This CDR3 is 16 amino acids long. From germline, CDR1 is SGHKS and CDR2 YYEKEE (reference sequence). CDR3 residues: CASSLRQLLAKNIQYF. DNA of the CDR3: TGTGCCAGCAGCTTAAGACAGCTCCTTGCCAAAAACATTCAGTACTTC.

The genes are TRBV7-8 and TRBJ1-2; tentative D call: TRBD1 (6 bases). Between the trimmed V and J ends, which lost 5 bases and 2 bases, there was a span of 18 bases. CDR1 is SGHVS and CDR2 is FQNEAQ in the germline V gene. This CDR3 region has 16 residues. Here the CDR3 reads CASSHRRQTGNYGYTF. CDR3 nucleotide sequence: TGTGCCAGCAGCCACCGTCGGCAGACAGGCAACTATGGCTACACCTTC.

The V call is TRBV7-9, the J call TRBJ1-5, with a weak D call TRBD1 (6 bases). The V gene's germline CDR1 is SEHNR and CDR2 FQNEAQ (reference sequence). This CDR3 is built from 18 residues. With 4 bases removed from V and 3 bases from J, the gap between germline ends came to 22 bases. The CDR3 region is CASSSNRVSWAINQPQHF. CDR3 DNA sequence: TGTGCCAGCAGCTCAAACAGGGTGTCTTGGGCAATCAATCAGCCCCAGCATTTT.

This clone turned up a few times. J is TRBJ2-1 and V is TRBV5-4; 8 bases match TRBD2. Losses at the gene ends were 2 bases for V and 15 bases for J; bases not matched to a gene: 16. The CDR3 contains 15 residues. Looked up from germline, CDR1 is SGHNT and CDR2 is YYREEE (reference sequence). The CDR3 here is CASSLNRGGAGSWFF. Written as DNA, the CDR3 is TGTGCCAGCAGCTTAAATCGGGGGGGCGCCGGCTCGTGGTTCTTC.

The rearrangement joins TRBV27 to TRBJ1-5; 7 nucleotides align to TRBD1. Trimming cost V 6 bases and J 6 bases; bases outside gene matches: 8. This CDR3 comprises 14 residues. From germline, CDR1 is MNHEY and CDR2 SMNVEV (reference sequence). CDR3 loop: CASRGTTGLQPQHF. The CDR3 DNA follows: TGTGCCAGCAGGGGTACGACAGGGCTTCAGCCCCAGCATTTT.

V usage is TRBV6-5 and J usage is TRBJ1-6; D not certain. Germline CDR1 reads MNHEY; CDR2 reads SVGAGI. V lost 8 bases to trimming and J lost 6 bases, with 11 bases between them. CDR3 length: 13 amino acids. The CDR3 DNA reads as TGTGCCAGCTGCCCAGGCTTTAATTCACCCCTCCACTTT. Amino acids: CASCPGFNSPLHF.